A selection of T cell receptor beta chains follows, all from one sample in a study of shared clonotypes between healthy human individuals. Repertoires were generated with immunoSEQ multiplex PCR, while TCRdb's copy carries only in-frame clones and drops some. Among about 2,100,000 clones listed, 90% to 95% were seen once. The sequenced sample was naive CD8+ T cells from PBMCs. The origin of the receptors is a man aged 18 to 30 in good health. Some clones in this sample may be carry-over from other donors' samples. Each CDR3 is given with its conserved first and last residue. D genes are given only for firm matches. Size values are once, few and many counts, or a class for expanded clones, and some rows have none.

>17|NA|TRBJ1-5|TRBD1|TRBV7-8
TGTGCCAGCAGCTTATCAGGGACAGCCTATAGCAATCAGCCCCAGCATTTT
CASSLSGTAYSNQPQHF
>13|once|TRBJ2-7|TRBD2|TRBV25-1
TGTGCCAGCAGTTGGGTAGCGGGAGCTGAGCAGTACTTC
CASSWVAGAEQYF
>13|NA|TRBJ1-2|NA|TRBV29-1
TGCAGCGTTTCTCAAGGGGGGACCAATGGCTACACCTTC
CSVSQGGTNGYTF
>13|once|TRBJ2-5|NA|TRBV4-1
TGCGCCAGCAGCCAAGTCGGTATGCAGACCCAGTACTTC
CASSQVGMQTQYF
>14|NA|TRBJ1-5|TRBD1|TRBV27
TGTGCCAGCAGTTTGGGACAGGGAACCCAGCCCCAGCATTTT
CASSLGQGTQPQHF
>15|NA|TRBJ2-2|TRBD2|TRBV11-2
TGTGCCAGCAGCTTAGGTCTAGCGGGAGCCGGGGAGCTGTTTTTT
CASSLGLAGAGELFF
>16|once|TRBJ2-7|TRBD2|TRBV27
TGTGCCAGCAGTAGCCTCCTAGCGGGAGGGCCGTACGAGCAGTACTTC
CASSSLLAGGPYEQYF
>15|NA|TRBJ2-1|NA|TRBV27
TGTGCCAGTTCGGGGGGACAGGTACCCTACAATGAGCAGTTCTTC
CASSGGQVPYNEQFF
>13|NA|TRBJ2-7|NA|TRBV28
TGTGCCAGCAGTGACCGGGCCCCGCGGGTGGAGTACTTC
CASSDRAPRVEYF
>14|NA|TRBJ1-5|NA|TRBV7-9
TGTGCCAGCAGCCGCGCTGGGGGGAATCAGCCCCAGCATTTT
CASSRAGGNQPQHF
>18|once|TRBJ2-5|NA|TRBV27
TGTGCCAGCAGTCTCGGGACACCGACCGGTGCACCTCGAGAGACCCAGTACTTC
CASSLGTPTGAPRETQYF
>13|once|TRBJ2-1|NA|TRBV6-4
TGTGCCAGCAGTGACGACCCTTACAATGAGCAGTTCTTC
CASSDDPYNEQFF
>13|NA|TRBJ1-1|NA|TRBV28
TGTGCCAGCAGTTTATTACTAAACACTGAAGCTTTCTTT
CASSLLLNTEAFF
>13|NA|TRBJ1-1|NA|TRBV5-1
TGCGCCAGCAGCTTGGCCCGCCGATCGGAAGCTTTCTTT
CASSLARRSEAFF
>16|NA|TRBJ2-7|NA|TRBV4-1
TGCGCCAGCAGCCAAGCCTCCCGGGACCCTACCTACGAGCAGTACTTC
CASSQASRDPTYEQYF
>14|NA|TRBJ1-2|TRBD1|TRBV5-1
TGCGCCAGCAGCTCCGGACAGGGACCGTATGGCTACACCTTC
CASSSGQGPYGYTF
>15|NA|TRBJ1-5|TRBD1|TRBV19
TGTGCCAGTAGTCGGGACAGGGAAGGAGATCAGCCCCAGCATTTT
CASSRDREGDQPQHF
>15|NA|TRBJ2-5|NA|TRBV11-2
TGTGCCAGCAGCTTAGGGCCGGGAGCCCAAGAGACCCAGTACTTC
CASSLGPGAQETQYF
>13|NA|TRBJ2-1|NA|TRBV11-1
TGTGCCAGCAGCTTAGAGGGGGACAATGAGCAGTTCTTC
CASSLEGDNEQFF
>14|once|TRBJ2-1|TRBD1|TRBV27
TGTGCCAGCAGTTCCCTCGACAGGGGGCCTGGGTTGTTCTTC
CASSSLDRGPGLFF
>14|NA|TRBJ1-2|TRBD1|TRBV29-1
TGCAGCGTTGTGCGGCTGGGACAGGGGGTGATCTACACCTTC
CSVVRLGQGVIYTF
>15|NA|TRBJ1-2|NA|TRBV19
TGTGCCAGTAGTATAGTTGACAGACAATCCTATGGCTACACCTTC
CASSIVDRQSYGYTF
>14|NA|TRBJ2-1|NA|TRBV7-6
TGTGCCAGCAGCTTAGGAGGGATGGACCCTGAGCAGTTCTTC
CASSLGGMDPEQFF
>15|NA|TRBJ2-2|NA|TRBV28
TGTGCCAGCACCCCGCACGGGGCTAACACCGGGGAGCTGTTTTTT
CASTPHGANTGELFF
>14|NA|TRBJ2-3|NA|TRBV19
TGTGCCAGTAGTCGGACGGGAACGATGGATACGCAGTATTTT
CASSRTGTMDTQYF
>12|NA|TRBJ2-7|TRBD1|TRBV27
TGTGCCAGCAGGCAGGGGGCACGAGAGCAGTACTTC
CASRQGAREQYF
>13|once|TRBJ2-1|NA|TRBV10-3
TGTGCCATCAGTGGGACGGCCGGGGGTGAGCAGTTCTTC
CAISGTAGGEQFF
>14|NA|TRBJ1-2|TRBD1|TRBV13
TGTGCCAGCAGCTTAGGGGGACAGAACTATGGCTACACCTTC
CASSLGGQNYGYTF
>14|NA|TRBJ2-7|NA|TRBV7-8
TGTGCCAGCAGAGCCTTAAGGGGCGTGGGCGAGCAGTACTTC
CASRALRGVGEQYF
>14|NA|TRBJ2-2|TRBD2|TRBV5-1
TGCGCCAGCAGCTTGGCGGGAGGGACCGGGGAGCTGTTTTTT
CASSLAGGTGELFF
>16|NA|TRBJ2-1|NA|TRBV18
TGTGCCAGCTCAATAGCTCGGGCGGGGACACACAGTGAGCAGTTCTTC
CASSIARAGTHSEQFF
>14|NA|TRBJ1-2|TRBD1|TRBV10-3
TGTGCCATCAGTGAGGAGGACAGGGGCCATGGCTACACCTTC
CAISEEDRGHGYTF
>14|NA|TRBJ2-2|NA|TRBV4-3
TGCGCCAGCAGCCAAGAACGGCACACCGGGGAGCTGTTTTTT
CASSQERHTGELFF
>16|NA|TRBJ2-7|NA|TRBV28
TGTGCCAGCAGTGGGGCAGGTGAGCTTCGGAGTTACGAGCAGTACTTC
CASSGAGELRSYEQYF
>14|NA|TRBJ2-2|NA|TRBV7-6
TGTGCCAGCAGCCCGTTCTCGAACACCGGGGAGCTGTTTTTT
CASSPFSNTGELFF
>15|NA|TRBJ1-3|NA|TRBV7-8
TGTGCCAGCAGCCCAGCTTTTCCCTCTGGAAACACCATATATTTT
CASSPAFPSGNTIYF
>16|NA|TRBJ2-7|NA|TRBV6-4
TGTGCCAGCTCTGATAGGGGGCGGGAGGACTCCTACGAGCAGTACTTC
CASSDRGREDSYEQYF
>15|NA|TRBJ1-1|TRBD1|TRBV15
TGTGCCACCAGCAGAGAATTCGGAGGGGGCAAGGGAGCTTTCTTT
CATSREFGGGKGAFF
>14|NA|TRBJ1-1|NA|TRBV6-1
TGTGCCAGCAGTGAACTGGGGATGAACACTGAAGCTTTCTTT
CASSELGMNTEAFF
>16|once|TRBJ1-4|NA|TRBV7-6
TGTGCCAGCAGCCCCGGGGGTGGGGACCCTGGGGAAAAACTGTTTTTT
CASSPGGGDPGEKLFF
>14|NA|TRBJ2-2|NA|TRBV4-1
TGCGCCAGCAGCCAAGTAATAGGCACCGGGGAGCTGTTTTTT
CASSQVIGTGELFF
>18|NA|TRBJ2-7|TRBD2|TRBV29-1
TGCAGCGTTGTTTTTTGGTCTAGCGGGAGTGGGGAGGGTAACGAGCAGTACTTC
CSVVFWSSGSGEGNEQYF
>16|NA|TRBJ2-1|NA|TRBV11-2
TGTGCCAGCAGCTCAAGGGAGGTTGGAGCCTACAATGAGCAGTTCTTC
CASSSREVGAYNEQFF
>11|NA|TRBJ2-5|NA|TRBV20-1
TGCAGTGCTCAGAGGGATGGGACCCAGTACTTC
CSAQRDGTQYF
>12|NA|TRBJ2-1|NA|TRBV12-5
TGTGCTAGTGGTTTGTTCCCTAATGAGCAGTTCTTC
CASGLFPNEQFF
>14|NA|TRBJ2-1|NA|TRBV27
TGTGCCAGATGGAAAGACCGGGACACGCCTGGGCAGTTCTTC
CARWKDRDTPGQFF
>19|NA|TRBJ2-1|TRBD2|TRBV27
TGTGCCAGCAGTCTTACCGGGACTAGCGGGAGGGCCGCCTACAATGAGCAGTTCTTC
CASSLTGTSGRAAYNEQFF
>16|NA|TRBJ2-1|TRBD2|TRBV9
TGTGCCAGCAGCGTAGTTCCTAGCGGGAGTTCGGATGAGCAGTTCTTC
CASSVVPSGSSDEQFF
>18|NA|TRBJ2-2|TRBD2|TRBV15
TGTGCCACCAGCAGAGATGCCCCCCGGGAGGGCCCGGGCGGGGAGCTGTTTTTT
CATSRDAPREGPGGELFF
>13|NA|TRBJ2-2|TRBD2|TRBV5-1
TGCGCCAGCAGCTGGGAGGGACCCGGGGAGCTGTTTTTT
CASSWEGPGELFF
>11|NA|TRBJ2-7|NA|TRBV19
TGTGCCAGTAGTGGGGCCTACGAGCAGTACTTC
CASSGAYEQYF
>16|NA|TRBJ2-6|NA|TRBV27
TGTGCCAGCAGTTTATCGTGGGGGGCTGGGGCCAACGTCCTGACTTTC
CASSLSWGAGANVLTF
>13|NA|TRBJ2-7|NA|TRBV19
TGTGCCAGTAGTATAGGGACTACCTACGAGCAGTACTTC
CASSIGTTYEQYF
>10|NA|TRBJ2-1|NA|TRBV25-1
TGTGCCAGCAGTGATCTCGAGCAGTTCTTC
CASSDLEQFF
>20|NA|TRBJ1-5|NA|TRBV10-3
TGTGCCATCAGTGAGTCAAATTTAACGCCGGGGATATATCGCAATCAGCCCCAGCATTTT
CAISESNLTPGIYRNQPQHF
>14|NA|TRBJ2-7|NA|TRBV5-1
TGCGCCAGCAAAAAACAGGGCCTCTCCTACGAGCAGTACTTC
CASKKQGLSYEQYF
>16|NA|TRBJ2-1|TRBD2|TRBV18
TGTGCCAGCTCACCCTTGACTAGCGGGGATACCAATGAGCAGTTCTTC
CASSPLTSGDTNEQFF
>12|NA|TRBJ2-2|NA|TRBV27
TGTGCCAGCAGCCAACACACCGGGGAGCTGTTTTTT
CASSQHTGELFF
>13|NA|TRBJ2-7|NA|TRBV29-1
TGCAGCGTTGTGCCCGGGACGGCCTACGAGCAGTACTTC
CSVVPGTAYEQYF